This T cell receptor (beta chain) was documented in a study of T cells in Graves' hyperthyroidism and ophthalmopathy. General study findings and limits: Peripheral blood also featured most of the thyroid clonotypes expanded above 0.001.

The CDR3 regions of TCR beta were amplified from RNA transcripts. The HTBI set primed first-round TCR CDR3 RT-PCR. MiXCR was run by TCRdb on the multiplex PCR reads, yielding one entry per CDR3 protein. The sample lists hundreds of thousands of distinct CDR3 sequences, around 16% occurring once. This clonotype was detected ten times or more. Its antigen is currently unknown. V was pared by 1 base and J by 6 bases, with 14 bases between. The CDR3 sequence is 15 residues long. Germline V gene data show CDR1 as SGHTA and CDR2 as FQGNSA. Fresh 10 ml peripheral blood yielded PBMCs. The chain links TRBV7-2 to TRBJ2-3, with a weak D call TRBD2 (5 bases). The TCR originated in a woman aged 25 to 39 with Graves' hyperthyroidism. The sample consisted of blood. As DNA, the CDR3 is TGTGCCAGCAGCTTAGGAGGGCGGGCTGGGGATACGCAGTATTTT. It specifies CASSLGGRAGDTQYF. Variable domain in full (rest from reference TRBV7-2 and TRBJ2-3): GAGVSQSPSNKVTEKGKDVELRCDPISGHTALYWYRQSLGQGLEFLIYFQGNSAPDKSGLPSDRFSAERTGGSVSTLTIQRTQQEDSAVYLCASSLGGRAGDTQYFGPGTRLTVL.